This T cell receptor beta chain came from a study of graft-versus-host responses after intestinal transplantation (dated by TCRdb to about 2021). In terms of the full investigation: Recipients received multivisceral, liver-intestinal, or isolated intestinal transplants. Every recipient was given anti-thymocyte globulin induction, followed by around three years of maintenance tacrolimus and steroids. Bulk TCR-beta CDR3 sequencing was used to track graft-versus-host and host-versus-graft alloreactive T cell clones in the graft, circulation and bone marrow after intestinal transplantation. Alloreactive clones were identified by sequencing pre-transplant mixed lymphocyte reaction products and comparing them with unstimulated pre-transplant donor and recipient T cells. The cohort enrolled 20 to 25 intestinal transplant recipients, one of whom was a retransplant, and 3 patients without pretransplant specimens were excluded. Donor T cell macrochimerism was defined as a peak of at least 4% donor T cells among recipient peripheral blood mononuclear cells. Rather than going through the commercial service, samples from three later patients were sequenced in-house on an Illumina MiSeq and processed with MiXCR. The study at large found these results: GvH clones were found in recipient bone marrow, and some of the GvH clones appeared earlier in ileal mucosa or blood, which is consistent with an intestinal mucosal origin. High GvH to HvG T cell clonal ratios were observed in the allografts of patients with donor T cell macrochimerism. The conclusions were limited by the relatively low number and heterogeneity of the intestinal transplant patients. Early after transplant, declines in HvG clones were associated with peak levels of circulating GvH clones.

Interpreted using the paper, the time point label stands for: cells obtained before transplantation from donor or recipient. CD3+CD4+ and CD3+CD8+ populations were FACS-sorted from unstimulated pre-transplant donor and recipient cells taken from spleen or lymph nodes. From the cysteine through the phenylalanine, the CDR3 covers 15 amino acids. CDR3 DNA is the only sequence kept; it has 45 bases, read in frame from the first base. The germline V gene (reference sequence) gives CDR1 as LNHDA and CDR2 as SQIVND. After removal of 7 bases from V and 3 bases from J, the junction retains 6 bases not matched to a gene. As regards this clone: There is no known antigen for this receptor. Base qualities were left out, and no much larger clone turns up one base away.

Libraries were constructed by the immunoSEQ multiplex PCR assay. For most patients, genomic DNA was isolated with the Qiagen DNeasy Blood and Tissue Kit and sent frozen to Adaptive Biotechnologies for TCR sequencing. Adaptive Biotechnologies carried out high-throughput TCR-beta CDR3 sequencing of genomic DNA for most patients. Concerning the study's data processing: Adaptive's ImmunoSEQ software was the source of the TCR sequencing data for roughly 19 patients, while a few other patients were processed with MiXCR and VDJtools. CD4 versus CD8 sorting errors were corrected by removing sequences found in both subsets at a frequency ratio below 5:1. CDR3 nucleotide sequences shared between donor and recipient were removed because the origin of such sequences could not be assigned. Alloreactive clones required at least 2-fold expansion over unstimulated cells and minimum CFSE-low frequency of 0.002% (template counts) or 0.001% (read counts). Clones detected in sequenced pre-transplant spleen, lymph node, or MLR CFSE-low populations of the donor or recipient were defined as mappable. Cumulative frequency of alloreactive clones was calculated as a percentage of all sequences weighted by copy number. This immuneACCESS table, as held by TCRdb, lists in-frame sequences with V and J called but not all clones. Of the missing ones, under half trace to an unresolved V gene in checked studies; the others have no known cause. V and J calls and clone size are copied from that table; D and trimming were computed from the DNA. The sample contains about 36,000 clones, roughly 94% of them found a single time. The ten most abundant clones make up about 0.2% of the sample.

The chain employs TRBV19 and TRBJ1-6; 7 junctional bases match TRBD1. The sample consisted of unstimulated CD4+ T cells sorted from spleen or lymph node cells, taken before transplant. The receptor's source is a human donor who was the organ donor for an intestinal transplant. The nucleotide sequence is TGTGCCAGTACCCCGGCAGGGGGCTATAATTCACCCCTCCACTTT. Protein translation: CASTPAGGYNSPLHF.